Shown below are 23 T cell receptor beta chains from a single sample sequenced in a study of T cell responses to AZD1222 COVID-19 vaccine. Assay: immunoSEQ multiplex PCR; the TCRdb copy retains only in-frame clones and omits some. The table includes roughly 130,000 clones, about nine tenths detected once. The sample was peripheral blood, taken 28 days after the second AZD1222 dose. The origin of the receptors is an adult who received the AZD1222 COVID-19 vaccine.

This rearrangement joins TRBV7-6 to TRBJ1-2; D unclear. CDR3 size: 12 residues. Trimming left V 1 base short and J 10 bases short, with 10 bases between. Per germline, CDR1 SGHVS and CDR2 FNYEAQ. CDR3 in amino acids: CASSLDGGIYTF. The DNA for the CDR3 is TGTGCCAGCAGCTTAGATGGAGGGATCTACACCTTC.

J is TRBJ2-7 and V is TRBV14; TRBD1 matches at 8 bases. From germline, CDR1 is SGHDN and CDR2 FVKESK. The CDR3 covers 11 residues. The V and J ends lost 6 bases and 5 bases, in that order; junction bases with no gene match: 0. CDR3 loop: CASRTGDEQYF. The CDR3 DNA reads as TGTGCCAGCAGGACAGGGGACGAGCAGTACTTC.

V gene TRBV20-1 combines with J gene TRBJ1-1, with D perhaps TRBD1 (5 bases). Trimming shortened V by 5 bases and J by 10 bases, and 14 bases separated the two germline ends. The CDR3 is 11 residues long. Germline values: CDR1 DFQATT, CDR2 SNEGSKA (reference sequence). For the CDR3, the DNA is TGCAGTGCTGTCCGGGGCCTCTTAGCTTTCTTT. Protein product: CSAVRGLLAFF.

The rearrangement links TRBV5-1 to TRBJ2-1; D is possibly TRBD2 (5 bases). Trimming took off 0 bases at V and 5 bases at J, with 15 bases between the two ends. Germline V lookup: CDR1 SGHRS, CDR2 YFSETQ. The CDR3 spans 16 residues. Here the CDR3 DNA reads TGCGCCAGCAGCTTGGAAGAACTAGGAGGTAACAATGAGCAGTTCTTC. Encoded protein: CASSLEELGGNNEQFF.

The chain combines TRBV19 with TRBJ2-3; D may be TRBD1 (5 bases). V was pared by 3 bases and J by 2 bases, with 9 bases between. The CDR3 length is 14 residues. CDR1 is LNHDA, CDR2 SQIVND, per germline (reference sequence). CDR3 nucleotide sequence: TGTGCCAGTAGTATGGGGCGGCCCACAGATACGCAGTATTTT. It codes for CASSMGRPTDTQYF.

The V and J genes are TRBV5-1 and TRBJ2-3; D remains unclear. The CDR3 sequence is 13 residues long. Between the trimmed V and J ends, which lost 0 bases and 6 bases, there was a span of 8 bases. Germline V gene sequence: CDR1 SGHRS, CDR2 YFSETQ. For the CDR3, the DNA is TGCGCCAGCAGCTTGGAGGTTATGGATACGCAGTATTTT. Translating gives CASSLEVMDTQYF. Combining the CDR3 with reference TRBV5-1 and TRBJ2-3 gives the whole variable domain KAGVTQTPRYLIKTRGQQVTLSCSPISGHRSVSWYQQTPGQGLQFLFEYFSETQRNKGNFPGRFSGRQFSNSRSEMNVSTLELGDSALYLCASSLEVMDTQYFGPGTRLTVL.

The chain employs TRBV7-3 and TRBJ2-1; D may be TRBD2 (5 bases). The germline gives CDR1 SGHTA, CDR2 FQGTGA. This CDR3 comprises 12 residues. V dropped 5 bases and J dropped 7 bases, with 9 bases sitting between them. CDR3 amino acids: CASSPAGNEQFF. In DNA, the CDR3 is TGTGCCAGCAGCCCGGCGGGTAATGAGCAGTTCTTC.

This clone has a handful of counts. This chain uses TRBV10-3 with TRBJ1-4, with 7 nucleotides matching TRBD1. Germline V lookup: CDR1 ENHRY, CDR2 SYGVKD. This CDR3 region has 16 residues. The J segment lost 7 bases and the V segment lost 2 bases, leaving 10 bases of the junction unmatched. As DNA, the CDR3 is TGTGCCATCAGTGAGGCACCGGGACAGCTTGGTGAAAAACTGTTTTTT. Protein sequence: CAISEAPGQLGEKLFF.

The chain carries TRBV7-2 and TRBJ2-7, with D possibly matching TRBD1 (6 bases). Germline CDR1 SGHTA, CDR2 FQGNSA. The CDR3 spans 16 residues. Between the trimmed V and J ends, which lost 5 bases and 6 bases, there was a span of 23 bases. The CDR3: CASSQKPSRGFSEQYF. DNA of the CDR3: TGTGCCAGCAGCCAAAAGCCCTCTAGGGGGTTTAGCGAGCAGTACTTC.

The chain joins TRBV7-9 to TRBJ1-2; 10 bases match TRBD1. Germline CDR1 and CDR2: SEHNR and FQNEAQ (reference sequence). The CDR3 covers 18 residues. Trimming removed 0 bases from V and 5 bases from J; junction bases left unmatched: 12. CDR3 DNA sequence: TGTGCCAGCAGCTTAGCGAGCCCGGGACAGGGGCGGGAGTATGGCTACACCTTC. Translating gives CASSLASPGQGREYGYTF. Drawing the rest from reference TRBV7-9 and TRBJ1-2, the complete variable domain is DTGVSQNPRHKITKRGQNVTFRCDPISEHNRLYWYRQTLGQGPEFLTYFQNEAQLEKSRLLSDRFSAERPKGSFSTLEIQRTEQGDSAMYLCASSLASPGQGREYGYTFGSGTRLTVV.

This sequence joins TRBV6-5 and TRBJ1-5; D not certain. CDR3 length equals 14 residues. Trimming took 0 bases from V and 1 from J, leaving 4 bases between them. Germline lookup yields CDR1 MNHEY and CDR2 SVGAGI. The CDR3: CASSYSISNQPQHF. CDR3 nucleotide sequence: TGTGCCAGCAGTTACTCGATCAGCAATCAGCCCCAGCATTTT.

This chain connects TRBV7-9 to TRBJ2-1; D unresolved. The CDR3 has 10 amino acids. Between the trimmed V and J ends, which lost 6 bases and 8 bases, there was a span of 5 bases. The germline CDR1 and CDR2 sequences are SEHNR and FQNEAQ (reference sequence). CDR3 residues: CASSGDEQFF. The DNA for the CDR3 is TGTGCCAGCAGTGGGGATGAGCAGTTCTTC.

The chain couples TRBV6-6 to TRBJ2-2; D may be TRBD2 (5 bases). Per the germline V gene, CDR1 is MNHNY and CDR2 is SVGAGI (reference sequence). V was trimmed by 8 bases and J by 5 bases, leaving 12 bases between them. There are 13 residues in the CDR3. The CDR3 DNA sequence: TGTGCCAGCGATTGGTCGGGGACCGGGGAGCTGTTTTTT. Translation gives CASDWSGTGELFF.

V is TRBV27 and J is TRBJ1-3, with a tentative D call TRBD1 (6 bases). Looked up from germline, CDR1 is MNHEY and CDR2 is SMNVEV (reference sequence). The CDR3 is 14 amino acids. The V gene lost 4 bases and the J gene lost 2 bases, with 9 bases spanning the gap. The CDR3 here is CASSSAGAGNTIYF. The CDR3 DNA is TGTGCCAGCAGTTCAGCAGGGGCTGGAAACACCATATATTTT.

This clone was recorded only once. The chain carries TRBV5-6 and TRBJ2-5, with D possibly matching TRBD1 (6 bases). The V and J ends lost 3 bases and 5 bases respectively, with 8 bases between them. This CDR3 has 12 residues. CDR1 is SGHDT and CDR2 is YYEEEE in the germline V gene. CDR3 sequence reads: CASSWGQETQYF. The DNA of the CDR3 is TGTGCCAGCAGCTGGGGGCAGGAGACCCAGTACTTC.

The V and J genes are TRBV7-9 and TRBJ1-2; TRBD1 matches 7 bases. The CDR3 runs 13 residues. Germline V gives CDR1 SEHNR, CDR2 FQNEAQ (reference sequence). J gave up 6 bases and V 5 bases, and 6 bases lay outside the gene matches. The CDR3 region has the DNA TGTGCCAGCAGCCGGGACAGCAGGGATGGCTACACCTTC. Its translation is CASSRDSRDGYTF.

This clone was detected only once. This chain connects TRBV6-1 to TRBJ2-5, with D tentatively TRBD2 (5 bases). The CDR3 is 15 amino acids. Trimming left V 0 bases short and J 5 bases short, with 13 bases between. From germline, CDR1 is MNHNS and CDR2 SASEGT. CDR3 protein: CASSEAERAWETQYF. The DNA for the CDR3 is TGTGCCAGCAGTGAAGCAGAGAGGGCTTGGGAGACCCAGTACTTC.

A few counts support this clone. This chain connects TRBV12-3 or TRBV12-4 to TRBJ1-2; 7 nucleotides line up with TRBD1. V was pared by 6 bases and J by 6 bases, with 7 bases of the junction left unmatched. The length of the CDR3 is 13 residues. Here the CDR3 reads CASSLTGFNGYTF. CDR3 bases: TGTGCCAGCAGCCTGACAGGGTTTAATGGCTACACCTTC.

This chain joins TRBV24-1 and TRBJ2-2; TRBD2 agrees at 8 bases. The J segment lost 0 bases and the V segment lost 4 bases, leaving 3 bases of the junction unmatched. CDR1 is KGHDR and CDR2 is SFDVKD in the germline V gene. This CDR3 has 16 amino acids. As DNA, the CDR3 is TGTGCCACCAGTGACACTAGCGGTCCGAACACCGGGGAGCTGTTTTTT. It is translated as CATSDTSGPNTGELFF.

This CDR3 reads CASSIRAGDEQFF. The CDR3 coding sequence is TGTGCCAGCAGCATACGGGCCGGCGATGAGCAGTTCTTC. The rearrangement links TRBV7-2 to TRBJ2-1; unclear D gene. Trimming stripped 5 bases from V and 8 bases from J, with 13 bases between. From germline, CDR1 is SGHTA and CDR2 FQGNSA. The CDR3 is made up of 13 amino acids.

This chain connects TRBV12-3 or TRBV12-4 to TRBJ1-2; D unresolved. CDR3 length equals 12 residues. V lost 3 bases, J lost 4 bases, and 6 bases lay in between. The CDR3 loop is CASSFLGYGYTF. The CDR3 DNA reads TGTGCCAGCAGTTTCCTGGGCTATGGCTACACCTTC.

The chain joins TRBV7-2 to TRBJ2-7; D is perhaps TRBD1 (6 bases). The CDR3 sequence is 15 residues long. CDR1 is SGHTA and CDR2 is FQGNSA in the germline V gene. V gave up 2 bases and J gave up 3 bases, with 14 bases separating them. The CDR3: CASSLFAHRDYEQYF. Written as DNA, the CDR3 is TGTGCCAGCAGCTTATTTGCGCACAGGGACTACGAGCAGTACTTC.

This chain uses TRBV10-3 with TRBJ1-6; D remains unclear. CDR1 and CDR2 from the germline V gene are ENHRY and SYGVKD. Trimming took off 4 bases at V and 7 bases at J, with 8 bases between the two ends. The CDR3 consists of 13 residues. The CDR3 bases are TGTGCCATCAGTGGTACAGAGAATTCACCCCTCCACTTT. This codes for CAISGTENSPLHF.